This paragraph covers one TCR beta chain sequence. Its target is unknown. Profiling relied on immunoSEQ multiplex PCR, and the TCRdb table lists in-frame clones only, not all of them. The sample holds roughly 89,000 clones, 75% to 95% seen once. The source of the sample is a study of graft-versus-host responses after intestinal transplantation. Points from the study as a whole: Maximum circulating GvH clone levels tracked with early post-transplant HvG decreases.

The V and J ends lost 0 bases and 9 bases, in that order; junction bases with no gene match: 5. This CDR3 is built from 13 residues. CDR1 SGHNT and CDR2 YYREEE come from the germline V gene (reference sequence). The TCR originated in a human donor who received an intestinal transplant. This chain uses TRBV5-4 with TRBJ2-7, with 8 bases lining up with TRBD2. This sample comprised unstimulated CD4+ T cells sorted from spleen or lymph node cells, obtained before intestinal transplant. The CDR3 sequence is CASSLEAGDPQYF. The CDR3 bases are TGTGCCAGCAGCTTGGAAGCGGGGGACCCGCAGTACTTC. Full variable domain (outside the CDR3, taken from reference TRBV5-4 and TRBJ2-7): ETGVTQSPTHLIKTRGQQVTLRCSSQSGHNTVSWYQQALGQGPQFIFQYYREEENGRGNFPPRFSGLQFPNYSSELNVNALELDDSALYLCASSLEAGDPQYFGPGTRLTVT.